These T cell receptor beta chains were read from a single sample in a study of cytomegalovirus exposure and HLA in healthy donors. Libraries were prepared by immunoSEQ multiplex PCR; TCRdb keeps only in-frame clonotypes and omits some of them. The sample yields 110,000 or so clones, approximately 74% seen once. Specimen: PBMCs. These receptors all come from a woman aged 50 to 60 in good health and CMV-seropositive. CDR3s include the opening cysteine and the closing phenylalanine or tryptophan. The order of the fields is V gene, D gene, clone size, J gene, CDR3 DNA, CDR3 protein. A D gene is named only where the DNA matches it firmly. Clone size is not always given. Where it is, it says once, few, many or a class for expanded clones.

v_call: TRBV19; d_call: TRBD1; clone_size: .; j_call: TRBJ1-5; cdr3_nt: TGTGCCAGTAGTAGGGACAGGGGAAGCAATCAGCCCCAGCATTTT; cdr3_aa: CASSRDRGSNQPQHF
v_call: TRBV6-1; d_call: TRBD1; clone_size: .; j_call: TRBJ1-6; cdr3_nt: TGTGCCAGCAGGGGGGACAGGAGCAGTAATTCACCACTCCACTTT; cdr3_aa: CASRGDRSSNSPLHF
v_call: TRBV5-6; d_call: .; clone_size: .; j_call: TRBJ2-7; cdr3_nt: TGTGCCAGCAGCAAAGCCTGGGAGCAGTACTTC; cdr3_aa: CASSKAWEQYF
v_call: TRBV29-1; d_call: .; clone_size: .; j_call: TRBJ1-5; cdr3_nt: TGCAGCGTCGGGGGTCTAAGCAATCAGCCCCAGCATTTT; cdr3_aa: CSVGGLSNQPQHF
v_call: TRBV15; d_call: .; clone_size: .; j_call: TRBJ2-2; cdr3_nt: TGTGCCACCAGCAGAGACAGGAACACCGGGGAGCTGTTTTTT; cdr3_aa: CATSRDRNTGELFF
v_call: TRBV5-1; d_call: .; clone_size: .; j_call: TRBJ1-2; cdr3_nt: TGCGCCAGCAGCTTGAGGGGTGACTCCAACTATGGCTACACCTTC; cdr3_aa: CASSLRGDSNYGYTF
v_call: TRBV10-3; d_call: .; clone_size: .; j_call: TRBJ1-5; cdr3_nt: TGTGCCATCAGTGAAGGGTGGCAGGGTGCTCAGCCCCAGCATTTT; cdr3_aa: CAISEGWQGAQPQHF
v_call: TRBV7-3; d_call: TRBD1; clone_size: .; j_call: TRBJ1-1; cdr3_nt: TGTGCCAGCAGCACCCTGATCCGGACAGGAGCAAACACTGAAGCTTTCTTT; cdr3_aa: CASSTLIRTGANTEAFF
v_call: TRBV2; d_call: .; clone_size: .; j_call: TRBJ1-1; cdr3_nt: TGTGCCAGCAGGGGCCCCATGAACACTGAAGCTTTCTTT; cdr3_aa: CASRGPMNTEAFF
v_call: TRBV7-2; d_call: .; clone_size: .; j_call: TRBJ2-7; cdr3_nt: TGTGCCAGCAGCTTGCCAGGGTTGGCCTACGAGCAGTACTTC; cdr3_aa: CASSLPGLAYEQYF
v_call: TRBV30; d_call: .; clone_size: once; j_call: TRBJ1-5; cdr3_nt: TGTGCCTGGAGTTCGGGGGGAAATAGCAATCAGCCCCAGCATTTT; cdr3_aa: CAWSSGGNSNQPQHF
v_call: TRBV30; d_call: .; clone_size: .; j_call: TRBJ1-4; cdr3_nt: TGTGCCTGGAGTGTAGAGTTCCGGGCAACTAATGAAAAACTGTTTTTT; cdr3_aa: CAWSVEFRATNEKLFF
v_call: TRBV6-5; d_call: .; clone_size: few; j_call: TRBJ2-7; cdr3_nt: TGTGCCAGCAGTTACTCGATTTTGCGGGGCTCCTACGAGCAGTACTTC; cdr3_aa: CASSYSILRGSYEQYF
v_call: TRBV5-5; d_call: TRBD1; clone_size: .; j_call: TRBJ1-4; cdr3_nt: TGTGCCAGCAGCTTGCTCACAGGGGCTGATGAAAAACTGTTTTTT; cdr3_aa: CASSLLTGADEKLFF
v_call: TRBV27; d_call: TRBD1; clone_size: .; j_call: TRBJ1-1; cdr3_nt: TGTGCCAGCAGTTCCCCGCGGCGGGGACAGGGGCCCCACACTGAAGCTTTCTTT; cdr3_aa: CASSSPRRGQGPHTEAFF
v_call: TRBV5-4; d_call: TRBD1; clone_size: few; j_call: TRBJ2-7; cdr3_nt: TGTGCCAGCAGCGTAACTGGACAGGGGGTCTCCTACGAGCAGTACTTC; cdr3_aa: CASSVTGQGVSYEQYF
v_call: TRBV4-1; d_call: TRBD1; clone_size: .; j_call: TRBJ1-1; cdr3_nt: TGCGCCAGCAGCCAAGCGGACAGGGGCATGAACACTGAAGCTTTCTTT; cdr3_aa: CASSQADRGMNTEAFF
v_call: TRBV11-2; d_call: .; clone_size: .; j_call: TRBJ1-1; cdr3_nt: TGTGCCAGCAGCTCAACCCCCAGGGACACTGAAGCTTTCTTT; cdr3_aa: CASSSTPRDTEAFF
v_call: TRBV5-1; d_call: .; clone_size: .; j_call: TRBJ1-4; cdr3_nt: TGCGCCAGCAGCTTGTCCCTAACAACTAATGAAAAACTGTTTTTT; cdr3_aa: CASSLSLTTNEKLFF
v_call: TRBV20-1; d_call: .; clone_size: .; j_call: TRBJ1-2; cdr3_nt: TGCAGTGCGAGCCGGGACATCGGCTACACCTTC; cdr3_aa: CSASRDIGYTF
v_call: TRBV28; d_call: .; clone_size: .; j_call: TRBJ1-5; cdr3_nt: TGTGCCAGCAGGTGGGGAGAAAATCAGCCCCAGCATTTT; cdr3_aa: CASRWGENQPQHF
v_call: TRBV7-2; d_call: TRBD2; clone_size: .; j_call: TRBJ2-2; cdr3_nt: TGTGCCACCGGTTGGGGAGCGGGAAACACCGGGGAGCTGTTTTTT; cdr3_aa: CATGWGAGNTGELFF
v_call: TRBV9; d_call: .; clone_size: few; j_call: TRBJ1-1; cdr3_nt: TGTGCCAGCAGCGTACTTTCGGGGGGCAACACTGAAGCTTTCTTT; cdr3_aa: CASSVLSGGNTEAFF
v_call: TRBV5-1; d_call: .; clone_size: .; j_call: TRBJ2-1; cdr3_nt: TGCGCCAGCAGCTTGGGGCAGAGGAGCAATGAGCAGTTCTTC; cdr3_aa: CASSLGQRSNEQFF
v_call: TRBV5-4; d_call: TRBD1; clone_size: few; j_call: TRBJ1-2; cdr3_nt: TGTGCCAGCAGCTTGGGGACAGGGGGCGGGGTAAGGGGCTACACCTTC; cdr3_aa: CASSLGTGGGVRGYTF
v_call: TRBV9; d_call: .; clone_size: .; j_call: TRBJ2-1; cdr3_nt: TGTGCCAGCAGTCTCGGCGGCTCCTACAATGAGCAGTTCTTC; cdr3_aa: CASSLGGSYNEQFF
v_call: TRBV11-1; d_call: .; clone_size: .; j_call: TRBJ2-7; cdr3_nt: TGTGCCAGCAGCTTAGACAGGTCGGGCTACGAGCAGTACTTC; cdr3_aa: CASSLDRSGYEQYF
v_call: TRBV29-1; d_call: .; clone_size: .; j_call: TRBJ1-1; cdr3_nt: TGCAGCGTTCAATCTATTCAGGGCCTGAACACTGAAGCTTTCTTT; cdr3_aa: CSVQSIQGLNTEAFF
v_call: TRBV18; d_call: .; clone_size: .; j_call: TRBJ1-1; cdr3_nt: TGTGCCAGCTCACCGGGCAGGGTCACTGAAGCTTTCTTT; cdr3_aa: CASSPGRVTEAFF
v_call: TRBV7-9; d_call: .; clone_size: .; j_call: TRBJ1-1; cdr3_nt: TGTGCCAGCAGCTCCGGGTCAGAGAACACTGAAGCTTTCTTT; cdr3_aa: CASSSGSENTEAFF
v_call: TRBV5-1; d_call: .; clone_size: .; j_call: TRBJ2-5; cdr3_nt: TGCGCCAGCAAGGCCGGGACATTTGAAGAGACCCAGTACTTC; cdr3_aa: CASKAGTFEETQYF
v_call: TRBV25-1; d_call: .; clone_size: .; j_call: TRBJ2-3; cdr3_nt: TGTGCCAGCAGTGAATCGGCCGGCGGTACGCAGTATTTT; cdr3_aa: CASSESAGGTQYF
v_call: TRBV2; d_call: TRBD1; clone_size: .; j_call: TRBJ2-7; cdr3_nt: TGTGCCAGCAGCGACAGGGGTAATTTCTACGAGCAGTACTTC; cdr3_aa: CASSDRGNFYEQYF
v_call: TRBV19; d_call: .; clone_size: few; j_call: TRBJ1-1; cdr3_nt: TGTGCCAGTCGCAGTTGGGTTCAGCGTGCTGAAGCTTTCTTT; cdr3_aa: CASRSWVQRAEAFF
v_call: TRBV5-4; d_call: .; clone_size: .; j_call: TRBJ2-2; cdr3_nt: TGTGCCAGCAGCTTTCCAGGGGTGAACACCGGGGAGCTGTTTTTT; cdr3_aa: CASSFPGVNTGELFF
v_call: TRBV27; d_call: .; clone_size: few; j_call: TRBJ1-4; cdr3_nt: TGTGCCAGCAAACCTAAGGACTGGGATTATGAAAAACTGTTTTTT; cdr3_aa: CASKPKDWDYEKLFF
v_call: TRBV7-2; d_call: .; clone_size: .; j_call: TRBJ2-2; cdr3_nt: TGTGCCAGCAGCCCGCAGGGGACCGGGGAGCTGTTTTTT; cdr3_aa: CASSPQGTGELFF
v_call: TRBV9; d_call: TRBD1; clone_size: .; j_call: TRBJ1-6; cdr3_nt: TGTGCCAGCAGCACAGGGGATTCACCCCTCCACTTT; cdr3_aa: CASSTGDSPLHF
v_call: TRBV5-1; d_call: TRBD1; clone_size: .; j_call: TRBJ2-5; cdr3_nt: TGCGCCTCTGGCTCGGGACAGGGACTCCCCCAAGAGACCCAGTACTTC; cdr3_aa: CASGSGQGLPQETQYF
v_call: TRBV30; d_call: .; clone_size: .; j_call: TRBJ1-2; cdr3_nt: TGTGCCTGGACCATACAGCCGAAGTATGGCTACACCTTC; cdr3_aa: CAWTIQPKYGYTF
v_call: TRBV19; d_call: .; clone_size: .; j_call: TRBJ1-6; cdr3_nt: TGTGCCAGTACGAACAGGGAAATAGGTTCACCCCTCCACTTT; cdr3_aa: CASTNREIGSPLHF
v_call: TRBV11-2; d_call: .; clone_size: .; j_call: TRBJ2-3; cdr3_nt: TGTGCCAGCAGCCTCGCCCCAACGGCGGGAACAACAGATACGCAGTATTTT; cdr3_aa: CASSLAPTAGTTDTQYF
v_call: TRBV6-5; d_call: .; clone_size: few; j_call: TRBJ1-2; cdr3_nt: TGTGCCAGCAGTACCGTACCCAGGGAACGGTCTGGCTACACCTTC; cdr3_aa: CASSTVPRERSGYTF
v_call: TRBV7-9; d_call: TRBD1; clone_size: .; j_call: TRBJ1-3; cdr3_nt: TGTGCCAGCAGCTTGTTCCTGGGGACAGGGGGAAACACCATATATTTT; cdr3_aa: CASSLFLGTGGNTIYF
v_call: TRBV7-6; d_call: TRBD1; clone_size: .; j_call: TRBJ2-3; cdr3_nt: TGTGCCAGCAGCTATGGGACAGGGTGGACAGATACGCAGTATTTT; cdr3_aa: CASSYGTGWTDTQYF
v_call: TRBV18; d_call: TRBD1; clone_size: .; j_call: TRBJ1-5; cdr3_nt: TGTGCCAGCTCACTCGGACAGGGACGGTTTCAGCCCCAGCATTTT; cdr3_aa: CASSLGQGRFQPQHF
v_call: TRBV7-9; d_call: .; clone_size: .; j_call: TRBJ2-5; cdr3_nt: TGTGCCAGCAGCGTCAGGGGACTACCACAAGAGACCCAGTACTTC; cdr3_aa: CASSVRGLPQETQYF
v_call: TRBV9; d_call: .; clone_size: .; j_call: TRBJ1-4; cdr3_nt: TGTGCCAGCACCAAAGAAGGATCAAGAGGGGAAAAACTGTTTTTT; cdr3_aa: CASTKEGSRGEKLFF
v_call: TRBV7-9; d_call: .; clone_size: .; j_call: TRBJ1-6; cdr3_nt: TGTGCCAGCAGCTCAGGAGGTTGGACCTTTAATTCACCCCTCCACTTT; cdr3_aa: CASSSGGWTFNSPLHF
v_call: TRBV18; d_call: TRBD2; clone_size: .; j_call: TRBJ2-1; cdr3_nt: TGTGCCAGCTCACCACGACTAGCGGGGGGATCCAGCTCCTACAATGAGCAGTTCTTC; cdr3_aa: CASSPRLAGGSSSYNEQFF
v_call: TRBV6-1; d_call: .; clone_size: .; j_call: TRBJ1-2; cdr3_nt: TGTGCCAGCTTCCGGGTTGATGGCTACACCTTC; cdr3_aa: CASFRVDGYTF
v_call: TRBV11-3; d_call: .; clone_size: .; j_call: TRBJ2-6; cdr3_nt: TGTGCCAGCAGCTTAGATTCGCGTCCCTCTGGGGCCAACGTCCTGACTTTC; cdr3_aa: CASSLDSRPSGANVLTF
v_call: TRBV6-6; d_call: TRBD2; clone_size: .; j_call: TRBJ2-5; cdr3_nt: TGTGCCAGCAGGGGGACTAGCGGGATTCAAGAGACCCAGTACTTC; cdr3_aa: CASRGTSGIQETQYF
v_call: TRBV28; d_call: .; clone_size: .; j_call: TRBJ2-1; cdr3_nt: TGTGCCAGCAGTTTATACCAGGAGGAGTTCTTC; cdr3_aa: CASSLYQEEFF
v_call: TRBV5-1; d_call: .; clone_size: .; j_call: TRBJ1-2; cdr3_nt: TGCGCCAGCAGCATAGGTCGGGGGAACCAGGAGGGCTACACCTTC; cdr3_aa: CASSIGRGNQEGYTF
v_call: TRBV9; d_call: TRBD2; clone_size: .; j_call: TRBJ2-1; cdr3_nt: TGTGCCAGTCAGACTAGCGACATTCACAATGAGCAGTTCTTC; cdr3_aa: CASQTSDIHNEQFF
v_call: TRBV6-5; d_call: .; clone_size: .; j_call: TRBJ1-2; cdr3_nt: TGTGCCAGCAGTTACTCTGACAGCCTTGGATATGGCTACACCTTC; cdr3_aa: CASSYSDSLGYGYTF
v_call: TRBV5-4; d_call: .; clone_size: once; j_call: TRBJ2-7; cdr3_nt: TGTGCCAGCAGCACCTCCGAAAAGCTCTACGAGCAGTACTTC; cdr3_aa: CASSTSEKLYEQYF
v_call: TRBV7-6; d_call: TRBD1; clone_size: .; j_call: TRBJ2-7; cdr3_nt: TGTGCCAGCAGCAAGACAGGGGATTCCTACGAGCAGTACTTC; cdr3_aa: CASSKTGDSYEQYF